What follows describes a single TCR beta chain. The data were produced by immunoSEQ multiplex PCR, yet TCRdb's version contains in-frame clones alone and is incomplete. The sample records tens of thousands of clones, less than 85% being singletons. This sample stems from a study of glioma-infiltrating T cells after dendritic cell vaccination. Germline CDR1 and CDR2: SGHRS and YFSETQ. V lost 5 bases and J 0 bases, leaving 15 bases between the germline ends. This CDR3 has 15 amino acids. The time point is: after dendritic cell vaccination, including at tumor progression/relapse. Patients had residual fresh-frozen tumor tissue and more than two years of survival data.

This sample comprised blood, obtained after dendritic cell vaccination. This TCR was sampled from a human donor with glioblastoma. This chain uses TRBV5-1 with TRBJ2-7, with D possibly TRBD1 on 5 matching bases. The CDR3 DNA is TGCGCCAGCAGTGGGGCCGAAACCTTCTCCTACGAGCAGTACTTC. Translating it yields CASSGAETFSYEQYF.